This T cell receptor (beta chain) was obtained from a study of T cell responses to AZD1222 COVID-19 vaccine. Using immunoSEQ multiplex PCR, the repertoire was profiled, and TCRdb retains in-frame clones only, with some absent. There are more than 95,000 clones in the sample; 88% occur only once, and roughly 20% lies in the top ten. The CDR3 has 15 amino acids. Germline V gene sequence: CDR1 MNHEY, CDR2 SMNVEV (reference sequence). Trimming took off 5 bases at V and 8 bases at J, with 18 bases between the two ends. The sample here was peripheral blood, taken on day 0 of AZD1222 vaccination. V usage is TRBV27 and J usage is TRBJ1-4; D is perhaps TRBD1 (6 bases). The TCR comes from an adult in good health. CDR3 coding DNA: TGTGCCAGCAGTCCAAGCACAGGGTCAAGGGAAAAACTGTTTTTT. Protein: CASSPSTGSREKLFF.